This entry lists 18 T cell receptor beta chains sequenced from one sample in a study of blood T cells in healthy people across ages. A second 7 to 11 cycle PCR used barcoded and J-beta primers. TCRdb passed the 5' RACE reads through MiXCR, listing each CDR3 protein once. Among hundreds of thousands of distinct CDR3 sequences, approximately 30% were seen once, and the ten largest hold around 14%. Sequencing used blood. These receptors were obtained from a woman at least 80 years old in good health.

On this clonotype: Given a much more abundant clone one base away, this may be a read error. V and J are TRBV7-8 and TRBJ2-3; no firm D call. CDR3 length: 15 residues. CDR1 SGHVS and CDR2 FQNEAQ come from the germline V gene. The CDR3 DNA reads as TGTGCCAGCAGCCCGGCTGGGTTCAGCACAGATACGCTGTATTTT. Amino acids: CASSPAGFSTDTLYF.

This clonotype was found a few times. A clone one base away is much larger, so this may be a read error. The chain uses TRBV5-1 and TRBJ1-6; TRBD1 aligns across 7 bases. Germline V gives CDR1 SGHRS, CDR2 YFSETQ. This CDR3 spans 14 amino acids. In nucleotides, the CDR3 is TGCGCCAGCAGCTGGACAGGTGGGGATTCACCCCCCCACTTT. Translated, it gives CASSWTGGDSPPHF.

This clonotype was detected a few times. The chain employs TRBV7-9 and TRBJ2-7, with TRBD1 as a possible D gene (5 bases). Germline CDR1 reads SEHNR; CDR2 reads FQNEAQ (reference sequence). The V end lost 3 bases, the J end lost 0 bases, and 27 bases lay between the germline ends. The CDR3 runs 20 residues. CDR3 in amino acids: CASSLVLLTAGKASSYEQYF. CDR3 DNA: TGTGCCAGCAGCTTGGTCCTCTTAACCGCAGGGAAAGCCAGCTCCTACGAGCAGTACTTC.

This clonotype has ten or more counts. The genes are TRBV28 and TRBJ1-5; 9 bases are shared with TRBD1. V trimming: 7 bases; J trimming: 6 bases; junction bases outside the gene matches: 10. Germline V lookup: CDR1 MDHEN, CDR2 SYDVKM. The CDR3 runs 15 residues. The CDR3 is CASILGQGYRQPQHF. In DNA form, the CDR3 reads TGTGCCAGCATATTAGGACAGGGGTATCGTCAGCCCCAGCATTTT.

The chain links TRBV5-1 to TRBJ2-1; perhaps TRBD1 as D (5 bases). V lost 5 bases, J lost 2 bases, and 11 bases lay in between. There are 14 residues in the CDR3. The germline gives CDR1 SGHRS, CDR2 YFSETQ. DNA for the CDR3: TGCGCCAGCAGGGGGCTCTCCGCCTACAATGAGCAGTTCTTC. Residues: CASRGLSAYNEQFF.

This clonotype has ten or more counts. The CDR3 region has the DNA TGTGCCACCGGGTCAGGGTTTTCCGGCGAAAAACTGTTTTTT. Translated, it gives CATGSGFSGEKLFF. The chain couples TRBV25-1 to TRBJ1-4; D is perhaps TRBD1 (5 bases). The CDR3 sequence is 14 residues long. The V gene's germline CDR1 is MGHDK and CDR2 SYGVNS. Trimming removed 10 bases from V and 8 bases from J, with 20 bases in between.

This clonotype occurred many times. V and J are TRBV5-1 and TRBJ2-3; TRBD1 matches 9 bases. After removal of 4 bases from V and 3 bases from J, the junction contained 9 bases not matched to a gene. Germline V gene data show CDR1 as SGHRS and CDR2 as YFSETQ. The CDR3 has 16 amino acids. CDR3 sequence: CASSTNDRGGTDTQYF. The CDR3 DNA follows: TGCGCCAGCAGCACCAACGACAGGGGGGGGACAGATACGCAGTATTTT.

The count of this clonotype is one. A read error is possible here, since a much larger clone lies one base away. The rearrangement uses TRBV2 and TRBJ1-2; no clear D gene. In germline, CDR1 is SNHLY, CDR2 FYNNEI. CDR3 size: 14 residues. The CDR3 spells CARSEARGLRGYTF. The CDR3 region has the DNA TGTGCCAGGAGTGAAGCTCGAGGGCTCAGAGGCTACACCTTC.

The sample holds one count of this clonotype. The rearrangement links TRBV30 to TRBJ1-1; D possibly corresponds to TRBD1 (5 bases). The V end lost 2 bases, the J end lost 7 bases, and 20 bases lay between the germline ends. The CDR3 spans 15 residues. Germline loops: CDR1 GTSNPN, CDR2 SVGIG (reference sequence). CDR3 sequence reads: CAWSLGWVQDLEAFF. The CDR3 region has the DNA TGTGCCTGGAGTCTGGGGTGGGTACAGGACCTTGAAGCTTTCTTT.

This clonotype was observed a handful of times. The chain has TRBV5-1 and TRBJ1-1; 12 bases agree with TRBD1. CDR3 length: 16 residues. The V and J ends lost 2 bases and 6 bases, in that order; junction bases with no gene match: 8. Per the germline V gene, CDR1 is SGHRS and CDR2 is YFSETQ. CDR3 DNA sequence: TGCGCCAGCAGCTTAGATGGGACAGGGGGCAAAGCTGAAGCTTTCTTT. Translation: CASSLDGTGGKAEAFF.

This clonotype has at least ten counts. V and J are TRBV9 and TRBJ2-3; D perhaps matches TRBD1 (6 bases). V lost 2 bases and J 6 bases, leaving 13 bases between the germline ends. The CDR3 spans 14 residues. Germline V gene lookup returns CDR1 SGDLS and CDR2 YYNGEE. The DNA of the CDR3 is TGTGCCAGCAGCGTTTCCGGGACAACCGATACGCAGTATTTT. It translates to CASSVSGTTDTQYF. Supplemented by reference TRBV9 and TRBJ2-3, the full variable domain reads DSGVTQTPKHLITATGQRVTLRCSPRSGDLSVYWYQQSLDQGLQFLIQYYNGEERAKGNILERFSAQQFPDLHSELNLSSLELGDSALYFCASSVSGTTDTQYFGPGTRLTVL.

On this clonotype itself: This clone may be a read error of a much larger clone one base away. In this CDR3 the conserved last residue, phenylalanine or tryptophan, is missing, so a read error is likely. The gene calls are TRBV12-3 or TRBV12-4 and TRBJ1-2; D not certain. V was trimmed by 8 bases and J by 4 bases, leaving 11 bases between them. The CDR3 totals 12 residues. CDR3 nucleotides: TGTGCCAGCGGGGAAGGTGGCTATGGCTACACCTGC. The encoded protein is CASGEGGYGYTC.

This clonotype appeared a few times. V and J are TRBV7-9 and TRBJ2-5, with D perhaps TRBD2 (6 bases). The J call may be wrong; the DNA end is better matched by TRBJ2-1. The CDR3 has 15 amino acids. Germline lookup yields CDR1 SEHNR and CDR2 FQNEAQ (reference sequence). The CDR3 region is CASSKHTGDQETQFF. As DNA, the CDR3 is TGTGCCAGCAGCAAACATACGGGGGACCAAGAGACCCAGTTCTTC.

The table lists this clonotype with many counts. The rearrangement links TRBV15 to TRBJ2-3; D unresolved. V was trimmed by 4 bases and J by 4 bases, leaving 6 bases between them. Germline loops: CDR1 LNHNV, CDR2 YYDKDF (reference sequence). This CDR3 spans 12 amino acids. The CDR3 is CATSITADTQYF. DNA of the CDR3: TGTGCCACCAGCATTACAGCAGATACGCAGTATTTT.

This clonotype was detected ten times or more. This chain joins TRBV5-6 and TRBJ1-2; possibly TRBD1 for D (6 bases). The CDR3 is 16 residues long. Trimming shortened V by 0 bases and J by 0 bases, and 12 bases separated the two germline ends. The germline V gene has CDR1 SGHDT and CDR2 YYEEEE. CDR3 coding DNA: TGTGCCAGCAGCTTGGGGGGGCAGATTTCTAACTATGGCTACACCTTC. It yields the protein CASSLGGQISNYGYTF.

Many counts were recorded for this clonotype. This chain links TRBV25-1 with TRBJ1-5; D unclear. Trimming pared 2 bases from V and 2 bases from J, leaving 4 bases between. This CDR3 comprises 13 residues. CDR1 MGHDK and CDR2 SYGVNS come from the germline V gene. Written as DNA, the CDR3 is TGTGCCAGCAGTGAAGCTGGCAATCAGCCCCAGCATTTT. Encoded protein: CASSEAGNQPQHF.

The J gene is TRBJ2-2, the V gene TRBV3-1; no reliable D call. The CDR3 consists of 15 residues. Germline CDR1 is LGHDT and CDR2 is YNNKEL (reference sequence). The germline V and J ends were trimmed by 4 bases and 3 bases, with 12 bases remaining between them. The CDR3 reads CASSRAGRYTGELFF. The CDR3 nucleotides are TGTGCCAGCAGCCGCGCCGGTCGGTACACCGGGGAGCTGTTTTTT.

To note about this clonotype: A much larger clone is a single base away; this may be a read error. This sequence joins TRBV5-5 and TRBJ1-5; 9 bases agree with TRBD1. The CDR3 contains 14 residues. Germline CDR1 and CDR2: SGHKS and YYEKEE (reference sequence). CDR3: CVSSPTGGQQPQHF. The DNA of the CDR3 is TGTGTCAGCAGCCCGACAGGGGGACAACAGCCCCAGCATTTT.